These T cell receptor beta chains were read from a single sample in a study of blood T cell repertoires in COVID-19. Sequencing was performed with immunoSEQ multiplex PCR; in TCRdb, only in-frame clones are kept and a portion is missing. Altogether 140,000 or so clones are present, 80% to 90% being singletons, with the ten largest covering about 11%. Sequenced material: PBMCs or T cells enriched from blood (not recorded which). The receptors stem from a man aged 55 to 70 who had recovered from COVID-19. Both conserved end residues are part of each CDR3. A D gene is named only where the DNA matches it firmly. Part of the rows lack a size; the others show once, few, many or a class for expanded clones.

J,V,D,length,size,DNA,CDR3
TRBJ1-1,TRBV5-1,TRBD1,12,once,TGCGCCAGCAGTCCACAGGGGACTGAAGCTTTCTTT,CASSPQGTEAFF
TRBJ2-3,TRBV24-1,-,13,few,TGTGCCACCAGGCGTGAGAGCACAGATACGCAGTATTTT,CATRRESTDTQYF
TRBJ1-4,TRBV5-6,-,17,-,TGTGCCAGCAGCCCCGGTCCCGGAGGGCAGGTTAATGAAAAACTGTTTTTT,CASSPGPGGQVNEKLFF
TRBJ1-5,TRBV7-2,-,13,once,TGTGCCAGCAGATCGACAGGCGGGCAGCCCCAGCATTTT,CASRSTGGQPQHF
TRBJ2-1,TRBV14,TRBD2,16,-,TGTGCCAGCAGCCAAGAAACTAGCGGGGGGGACAATGAGCAGTTCTTC,CASSQETSGGDNEQFF
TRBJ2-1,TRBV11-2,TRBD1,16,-,TGTGCCAGCAGACCCTCCGGGACAGGGGTGTACAATGAGCAGTTCTTC,CASRPSGTGVYNEQFF
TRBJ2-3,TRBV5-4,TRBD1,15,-,TGTGCCAGCAGCTTCCCGGGACAGAGGTCAGATACGCAGTATTTT,CASSFPGQRSDTQYF
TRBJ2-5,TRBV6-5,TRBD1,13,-,TGTGCCAGCGGACAGGGGGGGACAGAGACCCAGTACTTC,CASGQGGTETQYF
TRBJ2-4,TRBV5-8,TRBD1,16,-,TGTGCCACCTCCCTTGGGGACAGAGTAGCCCGGAGCATTCAGTACTTC,CATSLGDRVARSIQYF
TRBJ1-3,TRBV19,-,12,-,TGTGCCAGTAGCCCCGCTGGAAACACCATATATTTT,CASSPAGNTIYF
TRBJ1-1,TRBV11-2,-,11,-,TGTGCCAGCAGCTTTCTCACTGAAGCTTTCTTT,CASSFLTEAFF
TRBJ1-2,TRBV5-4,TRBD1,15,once,TGTGCCAGCAGCTCCGGGACAGGAAATAACTATGGCTACACCTTC,CASSSGTGNNYGYTF
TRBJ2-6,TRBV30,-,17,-,TGTGCCTGGAGTGGTGACAGCCGAATTTCTGGGGCCAACGTCCTGACTTTC,CAWSGDSRISGANVLTF
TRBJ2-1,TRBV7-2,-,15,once,TGTGCCAGCAGCTTAAGTCTGGGCGCGTGGAATGAGCAGTTCTTC,CASSLSLGAWNEQFF
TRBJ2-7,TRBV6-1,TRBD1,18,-,TGTGCCAGCAGTGAAATGCGTATGAAGACAGGGAACCTATACGAGCAGTACTTC,CASSEMRMKTGNLYEQYF
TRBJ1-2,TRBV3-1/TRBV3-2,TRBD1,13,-,TGTGCCAGCAGCCACCGGGACAGCTTCGGCTACACCTTC,CASSHRDSFGYTF
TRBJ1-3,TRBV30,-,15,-,TGTGCCTGGGTGAAGTACCGGAGCTCTGGAAACACCATATATTTT,CAWVKYRSSGNTIYF
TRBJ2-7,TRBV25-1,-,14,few,TGTGCCAGCAAACCTAGCGTAACCTCCTACGAGCAGTACTTC,CASKPSVTSYEQYF
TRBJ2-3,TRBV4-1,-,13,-,TGCGCCAGCAGCCCGCCGGGCACAGATACGCAGTATTTT,CASSPPGTDTQYF
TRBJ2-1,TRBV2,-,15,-,TGTGCCAGCAAGAAATTCAGGGGCCAAAACAATGAGCAGTTCTTC,CASKKFRGQNNEQFF
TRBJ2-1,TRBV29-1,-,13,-,TGCAGCGTTGGGAGAAGCTCCTACAATGAGCAGTTCTTC,CSVGRSSYNEQFF
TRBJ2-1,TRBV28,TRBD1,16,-,TGTGCCAGCAGTTCCCTAGGAAGGGGGCGCAACAATGAGCAGTTCTTC,CASSSLGRGRNNEQFF
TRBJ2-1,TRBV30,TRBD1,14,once,TGTGCCTGGAGTCGGGGACAGGCCCACAATGAGCAGTTCTTC,CAWSRGQAHNEQFF
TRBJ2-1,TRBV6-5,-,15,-,TGTGCCAGCAGTCCCCTCGCCCTCAGGTACAATGAGCAGTTCTTC,CASSPLALRYNEQFF
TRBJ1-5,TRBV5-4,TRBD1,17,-,TGTGCCAGCAGTTCCGGGACAGGGCGTTATAGCAATCAGCCCCAGCATTTT,CASSSGTGRYSNQPQHF
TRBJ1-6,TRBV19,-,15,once,TGTGCCAGTAGTGCTAACGCGGGACTTAATTCACCCCTCCACTTT,CASSANAGLNSPLHF
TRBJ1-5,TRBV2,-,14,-,TGTGCCAGCAGTGAGGGGGGAAAAATCAGGCCCCAGCATTTT,CASSEGGKIRPQHF
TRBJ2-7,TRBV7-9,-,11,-,TGTGCAAGCCAGGTCGCCTACGAGCAGTACTTC,CASQVAYEQYF
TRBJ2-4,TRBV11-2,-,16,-,TGTGCCAGCAGCTTAGGACCGGGGGTAGCCAAAAACATTCAGTACTTC,CASSLGPGVAKNIQYF
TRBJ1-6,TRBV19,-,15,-,TGTGCCAGTAGTTTTCGGGGAACCTATAATTCACCCCTCCACTTT,CASSFRGTYNSPLHF
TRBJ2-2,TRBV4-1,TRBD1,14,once,TGCGCCAGCACGCCAGGGGGTACCACCGGGGAGCTGTTTTTT,CASTPGGTTGELFF
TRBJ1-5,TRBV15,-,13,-,TGTGCCACCAGCAGAGCTTTCGACTTGCCCCAGCATTTT,CATSRAFDLPQHF
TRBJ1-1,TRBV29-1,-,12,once,TGCAGCGCTGGGACTCTGAACACTGAAGCTTTCTTT,CSAGTLNTEAFF
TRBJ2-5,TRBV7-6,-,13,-,TGTGCCAGCAGTCATGACAGTATGCAGACCCAGTACTTC,CASSHDSMQTQYF
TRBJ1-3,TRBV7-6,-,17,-,TGTGCCAGCAGCATAAGGAGAATCGGACAGACAGGAAACACCATATATTTT,CASSIRRIGQTGNTIYF
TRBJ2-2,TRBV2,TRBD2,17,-,TGTGCCAGCAGCGGGACTAGCGGGAGAAGGATTTCCGGGGAGCTGTTTTTT,CASSGTSGRRISGELFF
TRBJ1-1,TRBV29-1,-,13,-,TGCAGCGTTGAGAGGGGGGGTGGAACTGAAGCTTTCTTT,CSVERGGGTEAFF
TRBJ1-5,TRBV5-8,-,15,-,TGTGCCAGCAGCTTGGAAGGGGCTAGCAATCAGCCCCAGCATTTT,CASSLEGASNQPQHF
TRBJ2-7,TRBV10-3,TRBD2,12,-,TGTGCCATCAGTGGGACTAGCGACGAGCAGTACTTC,CAISGTSDEQYF
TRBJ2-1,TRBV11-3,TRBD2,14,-,TGTGCCAGCAGCTTTGGCGGGGGGGCCAATGAGCAGTTCTTC,CASSFGGGANEQFF
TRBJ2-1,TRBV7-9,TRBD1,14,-,TGTGCCATCCAGGACAGGGGATCACCACATGAGCAGTTCTTC,CAIQDRGSPHEQFF
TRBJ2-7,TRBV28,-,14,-,TGTGCCAGCAGGCCCCCGGCGAACTACTACGAGCAGTACTTC,CASRPPANYYEQYF
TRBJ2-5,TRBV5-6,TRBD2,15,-,TGTGCCAGCAGCTTGGGGGGACTAGATGAGGAGACCCAGTACTTC,CASSLGGLDEETQYF
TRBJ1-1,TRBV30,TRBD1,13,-,TGTGCCTGGAGAGGGGACAGGGAGACTGAAGCTTTCTTT,CAWRGDRETEAFF
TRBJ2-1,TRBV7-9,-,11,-,TGTGCCAGCAGCCGCTACAATGAGCAGTTCTTC,CASSRYNEQFF
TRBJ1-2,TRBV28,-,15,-,TGTGCCAGCAGTTTACGAGCGGCGGGACTCTATGGCTACACCTTC,CASSLRAAGLYGYTF
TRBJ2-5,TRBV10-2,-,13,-,TGCGCCAGCAGAGAGGACAGCCAAGAGACCCAGTACTTC,CASREDSQETQYF
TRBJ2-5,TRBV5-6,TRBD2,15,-,TGTGCCAGCAGCTTCATAGCGGGGGGGCCAGAGACCCAGTACTTC,CASSFIAGGPETQYF
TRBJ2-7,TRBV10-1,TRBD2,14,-,TGCGCCAGCAGTCCTAGCGGGAACAACTACGAGCAGTACTTC,CASSPSGNNYEQYF
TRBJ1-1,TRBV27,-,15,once,TGTGCCAGCAGTTTATATGCAGTGATGAACACTGAAGCTTTCTTT,CASSLYAVMNTEAFF
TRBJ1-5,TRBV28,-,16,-,TGTGCCAGCAGCCCGAACAGGTTTCAATCAGCTCAGCCCCAGCATTTT,CASSPNRFQSAQPQHF
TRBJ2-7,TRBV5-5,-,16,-,TGTGCCAGCAGCTTGTGGGCCACAGGACGTTCCTACGAGCAGTACTTC,CASSLWATGRSYEQYF
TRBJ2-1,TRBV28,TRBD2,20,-,TGTGCCAGCAGTTCACAGGGGACTAGCGGGAGGGCCAAGTCCTACAATGAGCAGTTCTTC,CASSSQGTSGRAKSYNEQFF
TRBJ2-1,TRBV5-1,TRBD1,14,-,TGCGCCAGCAGTCGACAGGGAAATTACAATGAGCAGTTCTTC,CASSRQGNYNEQFF
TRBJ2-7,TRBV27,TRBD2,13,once,TGTGCCAGCAGTTACGGACTAGGCTACGAGCAGTACTTC,CASSYGLGYEQYF
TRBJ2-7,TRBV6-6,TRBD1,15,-,TGTGCCAGCAGTCGAGACAGGGGAGTTGTCTACGAGCAGTACTTC,CASSRDRGVVYEQYF
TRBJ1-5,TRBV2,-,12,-,TGTGCCAGCAGGGCGGGCAATCAGCCCCAGCATTTT,CASRAGNQPQHF